The 3 T cell receptor beta chains below were found in one sample sequenced in a study of T-cell memory formation after mild COVID-19. A single record per CDR3 protein comes from TCRdb applying MiXCR to the 5' RACE reads. The table records some 320,000 distinct CDR3 sequences, about a sixth of them present only once. Sample: PBMCs or a T cell subset sorted from them (not recorded which). All receptors come from a man between 18 and 29 years old who had mild COVID-19 (a few samples of this study predate the infection). Cell type and time point are not known.

The chain is built from TRBV5-1 and TRBJ2-5; D is perhaps TRBD2 (6 bases). The CDR3 consists of 14 residues. V was trimmed by 2 bases and J by 5 bases, leaving 13 bases between them. Germline values: CDR1 SGHRS, CDR2 YFSETQ. CDR3 amino acids: CASSFSAGGETQYF. As DNA, the CDR3 is TGCGCCAGCAGCTTCTCAGCGGGTGGGGAGACCCAGTACTTC.

This clonotype has at least ten counts. V and J are TRBV28 and TRBJ2-3; D remains unclear. The V end lost 5 bases, the J end lost 4 bases, and 10 bases lay between the germline ends. This CDR3 has 13 residues. In germline, CDR1 is MDHEN, CDR2 SYDVKM. Here the CDR3 DNA reads TGTGCCAGCAGTCCGCCCGGGCCAGATACGCAGTATTTT. Its protein product is CASSPPGPDTQYF.

V gene TRBV18 combines with J gene TRBJ2-3, with a tentative D call TRBD1 (6 bases). Germline CDR1 and CDR2: KGHSH and LQKENI. With 0 bases removed from V and 6 bases from J, the gap between germline ends came to 13 bases. The CDR3 sequence is 15 residues long. The CDR3 DNA reads as TGTGCCAGCTCACCACCGTCCAGGGGTAGGGATACGCAGTATTTT. Amino acids: CASSPPSRGRDTQYF. Together with reference TRBV18 and TRBJ2-3, the CDR3 gives the full variable domain: NAGVMQNPRHLVRRRGQEARLRCSPMKGHSHVYWYRQLPEEGLKFMVYLQKENIIDESGMPKERFSAEFPKEGPSILRIQQVVRGDSAAYFCASSPPSRGRDTQYFGPGTRLTVL.